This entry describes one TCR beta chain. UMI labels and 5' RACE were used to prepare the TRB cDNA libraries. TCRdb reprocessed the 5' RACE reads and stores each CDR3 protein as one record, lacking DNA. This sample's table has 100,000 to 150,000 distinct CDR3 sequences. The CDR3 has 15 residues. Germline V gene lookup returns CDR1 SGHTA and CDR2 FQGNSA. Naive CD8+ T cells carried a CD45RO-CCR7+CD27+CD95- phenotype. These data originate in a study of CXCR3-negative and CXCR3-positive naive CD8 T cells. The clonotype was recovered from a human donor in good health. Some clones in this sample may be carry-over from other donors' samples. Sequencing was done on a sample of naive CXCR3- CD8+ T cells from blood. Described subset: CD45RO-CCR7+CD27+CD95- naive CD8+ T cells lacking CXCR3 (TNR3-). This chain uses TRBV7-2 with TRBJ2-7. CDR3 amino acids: CASSLNSGGPYEQYF.